The clone carrying this T cell receptor beta chain was picked up one time. Its specificity is unknown. The donors were members of the 120-subject validation cohort (separate from the approximately 670-subject first cohort). This sample was taken from a study of cytomegalovirus exposure and HLA in healthy donors. The CDR3 spans 15 residues. Germline trimming cut 6 bases from V and 3 bases from J; bases unmatched to any gene: 6. Germline V CDR1 and CDR2: MNHNS, SASEGT. Study findings and constraints: Cytomegalovirus association was assigned to over 150 TCR beta chains.

The method was immunoSEQ multiplex PCR; TCRdb's version includes in-frame clones alone and lacks a portion of them. Among hundreds of thousands of clones listed, over 70% were seen once. This chain connects TRBV6-1 to TRBJ2-3; 10 nucleotides line up with TRBD1. This sequence was found in a woman in her 30s in good health and CMV-seropositive. The sequenced sample consisted of PBMCs. CDR3 in DNA: TGTGCCAGCAGGGTGGACAGGGGGTTAACAGATACGCAGTATTTT. Translation gives CASRVDRGLTDTQYF.